This entry lists 15 T cell receptor beta chains sequenced from one sample in a study of CD8 T cells in Susac syndrome. RNA amounts of about 0.45 to 1 ug underwent reverse transcription with random hexamers. TCRdb independently ran MiXCR on the immunoSEQ multiplex PCR reads; one entry per CDR3 protein. The data contain about 180,000 distinct CDR3 sequences, roughly 92% of them seen just once; the ten biggest clones take up 0.095% to 0.13%. Sequencing used CD4+ T cells from PBMCs. The origin of the receptors is a human donor with Susac syndrome.

This chain joins TRBV7-8 and TRBJ2-7; 13 bases agree with TRBD2. V lost 5 bases to trimming and J lost 0 bases; unmatched junction nucleotides: 10. The germline gives CDR1 SGHVS, CDR2 FQNEAQ. The CDR3 runs 18 residues. CDR3 region: CASSLQTSGGQNSYEQYF. The DNA of the CDR3 is TGTGCCAGCAGCCTGCAGACTAGCGGGGGGCAAAACTCCTACGAGCAGTACTTC.

The J gene is TRBJ2-7, the V gene TRBV3-1; D is perhaps TRBD1 or TRBD2 (6 bases each). The germline CDR1 and CDR2 sequences are LGHDT and YNNKEL (reference sequence). Trimming left V 4 bases short and J 7 bases short, with 17 bases between. The CDR3 has 14 amino acids. The CDR3 coding sequence is TGTGCCAGCAGCCTACTGGGGGGCCCTCGGGAGCAGTACTTC. As protein: CASSLLGGPREQYF.

For the CDR3, the DNA is TGTGCCAGCAGGAATGGGCTAGGTGACTCAGCCAAAAACATTCAGTACTTC. This encodes CASRNGLGDSAKNIQYF. This sequence joins TRBV12-3 or TRBV12-4 and TRBJ2-4; D unclear. CDR3 length: 17 residues. The V end was cut by 6 bases, the J end by 0 bases, with 18 bases between.

The chain is built from TRBV29-1 and TRBJ1-5; maybe TRBD1 (5 bases). V lost 7 bases and J lost 3, with 10 bases in between. This CDR3 is built from 12 residues. Germline CDR1 SQVTM, CDR2 ANQGSEA. CDR3 bases: TGCAGCGGATGGACACTCAATCAGCCCCAGCATTTT. Protein sequence: CSGWTLNQPQHF.

The rearrangement joins TRBV20-1 to TRBJ2-3; D unresolved. V was pared by 5 bases and J by 6 bases, with 15 bases between. The CDR3 has 13 residues. Germline loops: CDR1 DFQATT, CDR2 SNEGSKA (reference sequence). The CDR3 is CSAALPGPDTQYF. The CDR3 DNA is TGCAGTGCTGCACTGCCTGGGCCGGATACGCAGTATTTT.

This clonotype appeared once. The genes are TRBV4-1 and TRBJ1-5; D is unclear. V was pared by 2 bases and J by 5 bases, with 10 bases between. The CDR3 is made up of 14 amino acids. From germline, CDR1 is MGHRA and CDR2 YSYEKL. This CDR3 reads CASSQRERDQPQHF. In DNA, the CDR3 is TGCGCCAGCAGCCAACGGGAGCGGGATCAGCCCCAGCATTTT.

The chain employs TRBV7-6 and TRBJ2-7, with a tentative D call TRBD2 (5 bases). The germline V gene encodes CDR1 SGHVS and CDR2 FNYEAQ. The CDR3 contains 15 residues. Trimming cost V 4 bases and J 0 bases, with 13 bases left between them. CDR3 DNA sequence: TGTGCCAGCAGCTCCTATCAGCGGTACTCCTACGAGCAGTACTTC. This sequence encodes CASSSYQRYSYEQYF.

This CDR3 is CSARESGWDYGYTF. The CDR3 DNA is TGCAGTGCTAGAGAGTCAGGATGGGACTATGGCTACACCTTC. The rearrangement joins TRBV20-1 to TRBJ1-2; D call uncertain. Germline CDR1 reads DFQATT; CDR2 reads SNEGSKA (reference sequence). The CDR3 runs 14 residues. The V end lost 0 bases, the J end lost 3 bases, and 11 bases lay between the germline ends.

V usage is TRBV12-3 or TRBV12-4 and J usage is TRBJ2-3; D might be TRBD1 (5 bases). The CDR3 is 16 residues long. V shed 5 bases and J shed 4 bases, with 19 bases lying between them. CDR3 loop: CASSPDRRGRSDTQYF. The CDR3 DNA reads as TGTGCCAGCAGTCCTGACAGAAGGGGAAGGTCAGATACGCAGTATTTT.

This clonotype was counted a few times. This chain connects TRBV12-3 or TRBV12-4 to TRBJ1-1; D remains ambiguous. This CDR3 contains 13 residues. The ends were cut back, 5 bases at V and 2 bases at J, with 9 bases in the middle. The CDR3 loop is CASSPRANTEAFF. The CDR3 bases are TGTGCCAGCAGTCCCCGGGCTAACACTGAAGCTTTCTTT.

This clonotype was detected only once. V usage is TRBV6-1 and J usage is TRBJ1-5, with no clear D. CDR3 length: 17 amino acids. V dropped 3 bases and J dropped 2 bases, with 17 bases sitting between them. Germline CDR1 is MNHNS and CDR2 is SASEGT. CDR3 protein: CASSDRGLGVGNQPQHF. For the CDR3, the DNA is TGTGCCAGCAGTGATAGAGGATTGGGCGTTGGCAATCAGCCCCAGCATTTT.

This rearrangement joins TRBV12-5 to TRBJ1-1, with no clear D. Germline CDR1 and CDR2: LGHNT and FRNRAP. This CDR3 contains 17 residues. V gave up 0 bases and J gave up 3 bases, with 17 bases separating them. CDR3 sequence: CASGLVRPPRYDTEAFF. In DNA form, the CDR3 reads TGTGCTAGTGGTTTGGTAAGGCCCCCACGGTATGACACTGAAGCTTTCTTT.

The V call is TRBV19, the J call TRBJ2-1; possible D gene TRBD2, 5 bases. The CDR3 runs to 13 residues. Germline lookup yields CDR1 LNHDA and CDR2 SQIVND (reference sequence). The V end lost 4 bases, the J end lost 6 bases, and 10 bases lay between the germline ends. In DNA, the CDR3 is TGTGCCAGTAGTACCCGGGGAACCAATGAGCAGTTCTTC. Translation: CASSTRGTNEQFF.

The chain employs TRBV20-1 and TRBJ2-3; 7 nucleotides agree with TRBD2. The CDR3 is 13 amino acids. V trimming: 0 bases; J trimming: 5 bases; junction bases outside the gene matches: 2. Per the germline V gene, CDR1 is DFQATT and CDR2 is SNEGSKA (reference sequence). CDR3 nucleotides: TGCAGTGCTAGAGAGGGGGGGATAGATACGCAGTATTTT. It translates to CSAREGGIDTQYF.

The rearrangement links TRBV7-2 to TRBJ1-2; the D gene is possibly TRBD1 (5 bases). CDR3 length: 15 amino acids. Trimming took 5 bases from V and 8 from J, leaving 21 bases between them. The germline gives CDR1 SGHTA, CDR2 FQGNSA. The CDR3: CASSRLYGGVEGYTF. Here the CDR3 DNA reads TGTGCCAGCAGCCGACTCTACGGGGGGGTGGAAGGCTACACCTTC.